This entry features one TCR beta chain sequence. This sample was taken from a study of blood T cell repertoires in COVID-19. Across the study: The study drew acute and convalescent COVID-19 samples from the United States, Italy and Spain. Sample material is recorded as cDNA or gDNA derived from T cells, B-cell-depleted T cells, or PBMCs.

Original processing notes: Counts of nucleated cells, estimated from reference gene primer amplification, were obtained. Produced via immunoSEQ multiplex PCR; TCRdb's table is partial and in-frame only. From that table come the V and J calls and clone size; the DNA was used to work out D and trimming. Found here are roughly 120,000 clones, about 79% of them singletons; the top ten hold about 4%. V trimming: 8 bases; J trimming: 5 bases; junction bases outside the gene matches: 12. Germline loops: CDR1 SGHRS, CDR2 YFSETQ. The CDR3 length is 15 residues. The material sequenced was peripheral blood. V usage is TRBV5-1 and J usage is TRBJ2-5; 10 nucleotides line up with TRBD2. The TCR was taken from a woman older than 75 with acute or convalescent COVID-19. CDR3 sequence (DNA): TGCGCCAGTCAAATAGCCGGGACTAGCGATGAGACCCAGTACTTC. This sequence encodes CASQIAGTSDETQYF.